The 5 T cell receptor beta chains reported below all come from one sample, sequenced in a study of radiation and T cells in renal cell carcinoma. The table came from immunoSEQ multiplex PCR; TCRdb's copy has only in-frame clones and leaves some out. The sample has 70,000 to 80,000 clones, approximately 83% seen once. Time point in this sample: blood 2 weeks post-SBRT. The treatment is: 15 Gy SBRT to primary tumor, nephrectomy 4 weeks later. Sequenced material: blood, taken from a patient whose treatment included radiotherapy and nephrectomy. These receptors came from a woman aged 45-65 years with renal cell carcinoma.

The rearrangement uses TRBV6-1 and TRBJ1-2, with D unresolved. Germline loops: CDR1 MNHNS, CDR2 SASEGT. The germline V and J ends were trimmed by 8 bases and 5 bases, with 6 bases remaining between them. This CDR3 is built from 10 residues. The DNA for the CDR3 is TGTGCCAGCGGGGTTTATGGCTACACCTTC. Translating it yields CASGVYGYTF.

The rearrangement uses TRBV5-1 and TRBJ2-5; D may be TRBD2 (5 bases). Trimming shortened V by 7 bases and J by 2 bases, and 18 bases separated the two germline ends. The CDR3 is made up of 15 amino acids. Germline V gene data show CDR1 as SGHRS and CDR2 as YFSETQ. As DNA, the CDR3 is TGCGCCAGCCGTACGTGGGGAAGGGAGCAAGAGACCCAGTACTTC. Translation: CASRTWGREQETQYF. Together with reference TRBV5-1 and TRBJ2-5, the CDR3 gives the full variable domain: KAGVTQTPRYLIKTRGQQVTLSCSPISGHRSVSWYQQTPGQGLQFLFEYFSETQRNKGNFPGRFSGRQFSNSRSEMNVSTLELGDSALYLCASRTWGREQETQYFGPGTRLLVL.

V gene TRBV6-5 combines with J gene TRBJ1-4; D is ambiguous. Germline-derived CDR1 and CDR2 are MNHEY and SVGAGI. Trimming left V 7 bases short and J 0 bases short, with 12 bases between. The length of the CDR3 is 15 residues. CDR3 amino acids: CASTRDFATNEKLFF. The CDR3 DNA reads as TGTGCCAGCACCCGAGACTTTGCAACTAATGAAAAACTGTTTTTT.

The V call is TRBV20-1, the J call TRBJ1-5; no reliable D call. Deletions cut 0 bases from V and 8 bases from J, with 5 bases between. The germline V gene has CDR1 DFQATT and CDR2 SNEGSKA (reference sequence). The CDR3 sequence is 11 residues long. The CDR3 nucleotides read TGCAGTGCTAGAGATTCGGAGCCCCAGCATTTT. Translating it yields CSARDSEPQHF.

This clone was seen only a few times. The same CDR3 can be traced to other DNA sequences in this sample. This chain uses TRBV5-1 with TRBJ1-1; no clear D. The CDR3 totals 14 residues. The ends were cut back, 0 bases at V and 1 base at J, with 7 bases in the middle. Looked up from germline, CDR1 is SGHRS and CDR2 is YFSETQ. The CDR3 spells CASSLEGGNTEAFF. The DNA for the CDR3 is TGCGCCAGCAGCTTGGAAGGTGGGAACACTGAAGCTTTCTTT.